These 28 T cell receptor beta chains came from one sample sequenced in a study of vaccination and CD4 T cells after COVID-19. An Oncomine TCR Beta short-read assay was used to sequence the DNA from cultured CD4+ T cells. From the PCR reads, TCRdb called clonotypes with MiXCR, one entry per CDR3 protein. The sample consists of about 15,000 distinct CDR3 sequences, around 73% of them appearing once. Their antigens are not known. Treatment denoted: approximately 9-day PBMC culture with coronavirus spike peptide pools or control peptides (ViraFEST assay). Sequencing used CD4+ T cells from blood, cultured in vitro. These TCRs come from a human donor who had recovered from COVID-19.

This rearrangement joins TRBV7-2 to TRBJ2-3, with D tentatively TRBD2 (5 bases). Germline CDR1 reads SGHTA; CDR2 reads FQGNSA. The CDR3 length is 15 residues. The V end was cut by 3 bases, the J end by 0 bases, with 10 bases between. The CDR3 reads CASSLSSVSTDTQYF. For the CDR3, the DNA is TGTGCCAGCAGCTTGAGTAGCGTCAGCACAGATACGCAGTATTTT.

This rearrangement joins TRBV11-2 to TRBJ1-1, with D hard to call. This CDR3 spans 14 amino acids. V lost 5 bases and J 1 base, leaving 11 bases between the germline ends. Germline V gene sequence: CDR1 SGHAT, CDR2 FQNNGV. The CDR3 loop is CASSARTGNTEAFF. CDR3 DNA sequence: TGTGCCAGCAGCGCGAGGACGGGGAACACTGAAGCTTTCTTT.

V is TRBV20-1 and J is TRBJ2-7, with 12 positions matching TRBD2. After removal of 2 bases from V and 1 base from J, the junction contained 3 bases not matched to a gene. CDR3 length equals 15 residues. CDR1 DFQATT and CDR2 SNEGSKA come from the germline V gene (reference sequence). Here the CDR3 reads CSARRLAGVSYEQYF. DNA for the CDR3: TGCAGTGCTAGAAGACTAGCGGGAGTTTCCTACGAGCAGTACTTC.

As regards this clonotype: Mismatch with germline at one junction end may stem from a read error. The gene calls are TRBV7-7 and TRBJ2-5, with D perhaps matching TRBD1 or TRBD2 (5 bases each). The CDR3 has 14 residues. CDR1 and CDR2 from the germline V gene are SSHAT and FNYEAQ (reference sequence). The DNA of the CDR3 is TGTGCTAGCAGCCTGGCGGGTGGGGCGGAGACCCAGTACTTC. Translating it yields CASSLAGGAETQYF.

The chain employs TRBV7-3 and TRBJ2-5; D gene uncertain. The CDR3 loop spans 15 amino acids. Germline CDR1 SGHTA, CDR2 FQGTGA. Trimming removed 1 base at V and 4 bases at J, with 13 bases between. The DNA for the CDR3 is TGTGCCAGCAGCTTAAGACGGAGTGGACGAGAGACCCAGTACTTC. Its protein is CASSLRRSGRETQYF.

V gene TRBV5-4 combines with J gene TRBJ1-2, with D possibly matching TRBD1 (6 bases). Germline CDR1 is SGHNT and CDR2 is YYREEE (reference sequence). Trimming took off 0 bases at V and 4 bases at J, with 13 bases between the two ends. There are 15 residues in the CDR3. Here the CDR3 reads CASSLVRTELYGYTF. CDR3 bases: TGTGCCAGCAGCTTGGTTCGGACAGAACTCTATGGCTACACCTTC.

This clonotype has just one count. At one boundary the junction diverges from the germline segment, which might be a read error. V gene TRBV4-1 combines with J gene TRBJ2-7; D not resolved. Germline CDR1 reads MGHRA; CDR2 reads YSYEKL. CDR3 length equals 15 residues. Here the CDR3 reads CASSQGHGPSHEQYF. CDR3 nucleotide sequence: TGCGCCAGCAGCCAAGGTCACGGGCCCTCCCACGAGCAGTACTTC.

Written as DNA, the CDR3 is TGTGCCAGCAGGGACAGGGTGGTGGGCGAGCAGTACTTC. Protein: CASRDRVVGEQYF. The V and J genes are TRBV6-1 and TRBJ2-7; TRBD1 agrees at 8 bases. The CDR3 has 13 residues. CDR1 MNHNS and CDR2 SASEGT come from the germline V gene. The trim removed 6 bases at V and 6 bases at J, leaving 7 bases unmatched.

The chain employs TRBV11-1 and TRBJ1-2, with D possibly TRBD1 on 5 matching bases. This CDR3 is built from 14 residues. Germline values: CDR1 SGHAT, CDR2 FQDESV (reference sequence). V was clipped by 5 bases and J by 8 bases, with 18 bases between them. The DNA for the CDR3 is TGTGCCAGCAGCCCCGGGACTGGGACGTGGGGCTACACCTTC. Its protein is CASSPGTGTWGYTF.

This chain connects TRBV6-2 or TRBV6-3 to TRBJ1-5, with D possibly being TRBD1 (5 bases). Trimming took 1 base from V and 7 from J, leaving 11 bases between them. Looked up from germline, CDR1 is MNHEY and CDR2 is SVGEGT. CDR3 length: 14 amino acids. The CDR3 reads CASSYLGVGQPQHF. In DNA form, the CDR3 reads TGTGCCAGCAGTTACTTGGGGGTAGGACAGCCCCAGCATTTT.

J is TRBJ2-7 and V is TRBV7-9; D may be TRBD1 or TRBD2 (5 bases each). This CDR3 has 15 amino acids. The V end was cut by 1 base, the J end by 3 bases, with 13 bases between. Germline CDR1 and CDR2: SEHNR and FQNEAQ (reference sequence). Here the CDR3 reads CASSLGRTRGYEQYF. CDR3 coding DNA: TGTGCCAGCAGCTTAGGGAGGACAAGGGGCTACGAGCAGTACTTC.

The V and J genes are TRBV7-2 and TRBJ1-5; the D is unclear. V lost 1 base to trimming and J lost 5 bases, with 6 bases between them. In germline, CDR1 is SGHTA, CDR2 FQGNSA. CDR3 length: 13 residues. The CDR3: CASSLDGHQPQHF. The DNA of the CDR3 is TGTGCCAGCAGCTTAGATGGACATCAGCCCCAGCATTTT.

The V call is TRBV6-5, the J call TRBJ1-2; possible D gene TRBD1, 6 bases. The CDR3 contains 15 residues. V lost 2 bases and J 7 bases, leaving 17 bases between the germline ends. In germline, CDR1 is MNHEY, CDR2 SVGAGI. The CDR3 DNA follows: TGTGCCAGCAGTTACACAGGACAGTTAGGAGGTGGCTACACCTTC. Protein: CASSYTGQLGGGYTF.

In its sample, this clonotype was seen a few times. This chain joins TRBV27 and TRBJ1-6; D remains unclear. V gave up 4 bases and J gave up 10 bases, with 20 bases separating them. Germline loops: CDR1 MNHEY, CDR2 SMNVEV (reference sequence). The CDR3 extends over 16 amino acids. CDR3 bases: TGTGCCAGCAGTTCCAGGCAGTTGAGGGCATACTCACCCCTCCACTTT. Its protein is CASSSRQLRAYSPLHF.

A few counts support this clonotype. V and J are TRBV7-2 and TRBJ2-7; 8 bases fit TRBD1. There are 18 residues in the CDR3. From germline, CDR1 is SGHTA and CDR2 FQGNSA. Unmatched junction bases numbered 12, after V lost 2 bases and J lost 0 bases. CDR3 sequence reads: CASSLFIRQGKSSYEQYF. CDR3 DNA: TGTGCCAGCAGCTTATTCATACGACAGGGGAAGAGCTCCTACGAGCAGTACTTC.

J is TRBJ1-1 and V is TRBV19; 8 nucleotides align to TRBD1. The CDR3 has 15 residues. CDR1 is LNHDA and CDR2 is SQIVND in the germline V gene (reference sequence). V shed 6 bases, J shed 0 bases, and the junction held 6 bases outside the gene matches. CDR3 in DNA: TGTGCCAGTAGGACCCCAGGGGGCGTGAACACTGAAGCTTTCTTT. Translating gives CASRTPGGVNTEAFF.

This clonotype was picked up one time. V is TRBV6-2 or TRBV6-3 and J is TRBJ1-6; D gene ambiguous. The CDR3 is 15 amino acids. The germline gives CDR1 MNHEY, CDR2 SVGEGT. V shed 5 bases and J shed 0 bases, with 8 bases lying between them. The CDR3 region is CASSPRSSYNSPLHF. The CDR3 nucleotides are TGTGCCAGCAGTCCCCGGAGCTCCTATAATTCACCCCTCCACTTT.

This clonotype has only a few counts. This chain joins TRBV10-3 and TRBJ1-2, with D possibly matching TRBD1 (6 bases). V was clipped by 8 bases and J by 7 bases, with 11 bases between them. The CDR3 consists of 11 residues. The germline gives CDR1 ENHRY, CDR2 SYGVKD. CDR3 residues: CAIGQNGGYTF. Here the CDR3 DNA reads TGTGCCATCGGACAGAATGGTGGCTACACCTTC.

The CDR3 here is CASSYAGSPDTQYF. In nucleotides, the CDR3 is TGTGCCAGCAGTTACGCCGGGAGCCCAGATACGCAGTATTTT. V usage is TRBV6-5 and J usage is TRBJ2-3; maybe TRBD2 (6 bases). Germline values: CDR1 MNHEY, CDR2 SVGAGI. V was trimmed by 2 bases and J by 4 bases, leaving 10 bases between them. The CDR3 has 14 residues.

To note about this clonotype: Mismatch with germline at one junction end may stem from a read error. The chain carries TRBV18 and TRBJ2-1; 13 bases agree with TRBD2. Per germline, CDR1 KGHSH and CDR2 LQKENI. CDR3 length: 16 amino acids. CDR3 coding DNA: TGTGCCAGCTCACCCCCGGGACTAGCGGGGAACAATGTGCAGTTCTTC. The encoded protein is CASSPPGLAGNNVQFF.

This CDR3 is CASSPTGTSYNSPLHF. The CDR3 DNA follows: TGTGCCAGCTCACCGACAGGGACCTCCTATAATTCACCCCTCCACTTT. The chain couples TRBV18 to TRBJ1-6; the match to TRBD1 covers 7 bases. Germline V gene lookup returns CDR1 KGHSH and CDR2 LQKENI. The V and J ends lost 3 bases and 0 bases, in that order; junction bases with no gene match: 2. The CDR3 has 16 amino acids.

The gene calls are TRBV10-3 and TRBJ1-2; TRBD1 might be the D (5 bases). CDR1 is ENHRY, CDR2 SYGVKD, per germline. CDR3 length equals 11 residues. Trimming shortened V by 4 bases and J by 5 bases, and 5 bases separated the two germline ends. CDR3 residues: CAISGGYGYTF. In nucleotides, the CDR3 is TGTGCCATCAGTGGGGGGTATGGCTACACCTTC.

The chain is built from TRBV2 and TRBJ1-2, with 12 nucleotides matching TRBD1. CDR1 and CDR2 (germline): SNHLY, FYNNEI. The CDR3 is 14 amino acids. Trimming took 6 bases from V and 7 from J; bases not matched to a gene: 6. The CDR3: CASRPGQGARGYTF. Written as DNA, the CDR3 is TGTGCCAGCAGACCGGGACAGGGGGCGCGTGGCTACACCTTC.

In this sample, this clonotype turned up a few times. This chain connects TRBV7-2 to TRBJ2-7; no clear D. Between the trimmed V and J ends, which lost 2 bases and 2 bases, there was a span of 4 bases. This CDR3 has 12 residues. The germline CDR1 and CDR2 sequences are SGHTA and FQGNSA. The CDR3 DNA is TGTGCCAGCAGCTTACAGCCCTACGAGCAGTACTTC. Amino acid sequence: CASSLQPYEQYF.

V gene TRBV24-1 combines with J gene TRBJ1-2; a possible D gene is TRBD1 (6 bases). Trimming removed 2 bases at V and 9 bases at J, with 15 bases between. Per germline, CDR1 KGHDR and CDR2 SFDVKD. The CDR3 contains 14 residues. CDR3 loop: CATSDSGGGARYTF. The DNA for the CDR3 is TGTGCCACCAGTGATTCCGGAGGGGGGGCACGCTACACCTTC.

Here the CDR3 reads CSARAAINEKLFF. The CDR3, as DNA: TGCAGTGCACGGGCCGCTATTAATGAAAAACTGTTTTTT. The chain links TRBV20-1 to TRBJ1-4; no firm D call. V lost 6 bases to trimming and J lost 4 bases, with 12 bases between them. Germline V gene lookup returns CDR1 DFQATT and CDR2 SNEGSKA (reference sequence). This CDR3 is built from 13 residues.

This clonotype was picked up a small number of times. This rearrangement joins TRBV20-1 to TRBJ1-2, with D perhaps matching TRBD1 (6 bases). This CDR3 contains 15 residues. V was trimmed by 3 bases and J by 4 bases, leaving 18 bases between them. In germline, CDR1 is DFQATT, CDR2 SNEGSKA (reference sequence). The CDR3 DNA sequence: TGCAGTGCTAGTCAACAGGGAGGTGGATTCTATGGCTACACCTTC. Translated, it gives CSASQQGGGFYGYTF.

This clonotype has a single count. The rearrangement links TRBV6-1 to TRBJ1-2; possible D gene TRBD1, 5 bases. The V end lost 1 base, the J end lost 4 bases, and 13 bases lay between the germline ends. Germline CDR1 and CDR2: MNHNS and SASEGT. This CDR3 contains 15 residues. CDR3 nucleotides: TGTGCCAGCAGTGAAGTGGGGCAGACTCGCTATGGCTACACCTTC. It is translated as CASSEVGQTRYGYTF.